This TCR beta chain was recovered during a study of T cell changes during pregnancy in multiple sclerosis. Assay: immunoSEQ multiplex PCR; the TCRdb copy retains only in-frame clones and omits some. The top ten clones hold around 6.3% of a sample with under 45,000 clones, approximately 91% of them seen once. This CDR3 contains 14 residues. CDR1 is SQVTM and CDR2 is ANQGSEA in the germline V gene. Germline trimming cut 3 bases from V and 7 bases from J; bases unmatched to any gene: 12. The sequence was collected from a female donor with multiple sclerosis, enrolled in a pregnancy study. The sequenced sample was CD8+ T cells from peripheral blood mononuclear cells, obtained in the third trimester of pregnancy. J is TRBJ2-7 and V is TRBV29-1; 7 bases line up with TRBD1. This CDR3 is CSVDHPDRVGEQYF. CDR3 DNA: TGCAGCGTTGACCACCCTGACAGGGTCGGAGAGCAGTACTTC.